This T cell receptor (beta chain) was profiled in a study of T-cell reconstitution after alpha-beta-depleted transplantation in children. Study-wide results and limits: About two months after transplant, alpha-beta T cells reportedly came from several hundred expanded graft clones. T-cell numbers and diversity one year post-transplant derived largely from freshly generated T cells.

In germline, CDR1 is SGDLS, CDR2 YYNGEE. Trimming shortened V by 2 bases and J by 3 bases, and 2 bases separated the two germline ends. The CDR3 is 12 amino acids. This clonotype was recorded many times. Its antigen is undetermined. Unique molecular identifiers were built into the TCRbeta library. TCRdb re-called the PCR reads through MiXCR, storing one row per CDR3 protein. This sample has 200,000 to 300,000 distinct CDR3 sequences, with 20% to 30% found just once. The chain carries TRBV9 and TRBJ2-2; D call uncertain. The material was PBMCs, mostly from graft donor cells, obtained 360 days after TCRalphabeta/CD19-depleted stem cell transplant. The receptor was isolated from a female patient aged 2-9 years who had a stem cell transplant for congenital amegakaryocytic thrombocytopenia, so the T cells may come from the graft donor. The CDR3 DNA follows: TGTGCCAGCAGCGTTTACACCGGGGAGCTGTTTTTT. Protein sequence: CASSVYTGELFF.